This T cell receptor beta chain came from a study of T-cell memory formation after mild COVID-19. Study observations and caveats: Mostly located in CM and EM were contracting CD4+ clones, with contracting CD8+ clones located in EMRA.

This clonotype was seen only a few times. The antigen is unknown. The CDR3 totals 13 residues. V shed 6 bases and J 9 bases; nucleotides not matched to a gene: 7. Constant-segment primers were used for 5'RACE, and the resulting TCR alpha and TCR beta cDNA libraries carried sample barcodes and UMIs. TCRdb reprocessed the 5' RACE reads via MiXCR and lists one record per CDR3 protein. Of a few hundred thousand distinct CDR3 sequences in the sample, more than 15% are singletons; the top ten hold roughly 21%. The TCR comes from a man younger than 35 who had mild COVID-19 (a few samples of this study predate the infection). Cell type and time point are not known. The material sequenced was PBMCs or a T cell subset sorted from them (not recorded which). The J gene is TRBJ2-1, the V gene TRBV12-3 or TRBV12-4; 8 bases line up with TRBD2. CDR3 loop: CASRTTGGAEQFF. The CDR3, as DNA: TGTGCCAGCAGGACAACGGGGGGGGCTGAGCAGTTCTTC.